The entry that follows covers one T cell receptor (beta chain) sequence. The V gene end was trimmed by 3 bases and the J gene end by 8 bases; junction bases not matched to a gene: 6. This CDR3 is built from 16 residues. Germline CDR1 and CDR2: MGHRA and YSYEKL. Assignments of participants to cohorts depended upon their own reported clinical history. This specimen belongs to a study of blood T cell repertoires in COVID-19. Study-level background: From the United States, Italy and Spain came samples of acute and convalescent COVID-19. The analysed material was cDNA or gDNA that came from T cells, B-cell-depleted T cells, or PBMCs.

Assay used: immunoSEQ multiplex PCR; TCRdb lists only in-frame clones, some missing. The sample holds roughly 300,000 clones, approximately 84% seen once. Sequencing used PBMCs or T cells enriched from blood (not recorded which). The origin of this receptor is a woman aged 18 to 35 who had recovered from COVID-19. The chain uses TRBV4-1 and TRBJ2-1; TRBD2 matches at 14 bases. The DNA of the CDR3 is TGCGCCAGCAGCCACGGAGGGGGACTAGCGGGAGATGAGCAGTTCTTC. It translates to CASSHGGGLAGDEQFF.